The T cell receptor beta chain described here comes from a study of blood T cell repertoires in COVID-19. At the level of the study: COVID-19 samples collected from the United States, Italy and Spain covered acute and convalescent phases.

As originally analysed: Amplification of reference gene primers was used by the study to estimate nucleated cell counts. Method: immunoSEQ multiplex PCR; TCRdb's copy keeps in-frame clones and lacks some. V, J and clone size were drawn from that table, and D and trimming were deduced from the DNA. Counted here are approximately 190,000 clones, approximately 90% occurring once; the ten biggest clones make up roughly 5.5%. V gave up 7 bases and J gave up 0 bases; unmatched junction bases: 5. The CDR3 extends over 15 amino acids. Germline CDR1 is SNHLY and CDR2 is FYNNEI. The chain links TRBV2 to TRBJ2-1, with 8 bases fitting TRBD2. This TCR came from a man aged 35-49 years with active or convalescent COVID-19. Sequences were obtained from peripheral blood. This CDR3 reads CASINRGGSYNEQFF. CDR3 DNA sequence: TGTGCCAGCATCAACCGGGGGGGCTCCTACAATGAGCAGTTCTTC.